This T cell receptor beta chain was observed in a study of T-cell reconstitution after alpha-beta-depleted transplantation in children. This clonotype has more than one count but fewer than ten. The TCRbeta library was prepared with unique molecular identifiers. MiXCR was run by TCRdb on the PCR reads, yielding one entry per CDR3 protein. Of some 640,000 distinct CDR3 sequences in the sample, 15% to 20% are singletons; the top ten hold 0.8% to 1.1%. Germline assignment: CDR1 SGHRS and CDR2 YFSETQ. CDR3 size: 15 residues. Trimming at V came to 0 bases and at J to 5 bases, leaving 5 bases not matched to a gene.

This sequence was found in a human donor who donated a stem cell graft to a child with acute myeloid leukemia. The input for sequencing was PBMCs from the stem cell graft donor, taken from the stem cell graft. The rearrangement joins TRBV5-1 to TRBJ1-1, with 9 bases lining up with TRBD1. Here the CDR3 reads CASSLGVTGGTEAFF. The CDR3 DNA reads as TGCGCCAGCAGCTTGGGCGTGACAGGGGGGACTGAAGCTTTCTTT.